This T cell receptor beta chain was observed in a study of blood T cells in healthy people across ages. Study-wide results and limits: With age, beta diversity per million T cells declined roughly linearly, significantly by 35 to 40. Estimated diversity across one million T cells was deemed an underestimate.

Per germline, CDR1 LGHNA and CDR2 YSLEER. Trimming left V 3 bases short and J 13 bases short, with 16 bases between. CDR3 length: 13 amino acids. Each sample used at least 6 million PBMCs. In regard to this clonotype: Its matching antigen is unknown.

Alongside a J-beta primer mix, a sample-barcoded 5' primer served in a second PCR lasting about 7 to 11 cycles. One entry per CDR3 protein, called by TCRdb with MiXCR from the 5' RACE reads. The sample lists 650,000 to 1,000,000 distinct CDR3 sequences, under 40% occurring once. This clonotype was sampled from a young man in good health. The chain joins TRBV4-3 to TRBJ2-1; D is undetermined. What was sequenced was blood. This chain's CDR3 is CASSQEFGRVQFF. For the CDR3, the DNA is TGCGCCAGCAGCCAGGAGTTCGGGCGCGTTCAGTTCTTC.